Each of the 3 T cell receptor beta chains below was sequenced from the same sample in a study of beta chain features in type 1 diabetes. Study-level points and caveats: Shorter TCRB CDR3s, moderately but significantly so, were found in Type 1 diabetes patients in all four CD4+ subsets.

Antigens of these TCRs are unknown. Expressed TCRB transcripts were sequenced because the entire RNA isolate underwent reverse transcription. Sequenced by immunoSEQ multiplex PCR; TCRdb stores in-frame clones only, minus some. The table records more than 100,000 clones, 28% of them present only once. Material for sequencing was central memory CD4+ T cells from blood. The receptors shown here come from a woman between 18 and 30 years old with type 1 diabetes.

The V gene is TRBV7-9, the J gene TRBJ2-5, with 8 bases that match TRBD1. CDR3 size: 18 residues. The V gene end was trimmed by 4 bases and the J gene end by 3 bases; junction bases not matched to a gene: 16. Germline V gene data show CDR1 as SEHNR and CDR2 as FQNEAQ (reference sequence). CDR3 residues: CASSSLIATDRVKETQYF. In nucleotides, the CDR3 is TGTGCCAGCAGCTCCCTTATTGCGACGGACAGGGTGAAAGAGACCCAGTACTTC.

There are a few counts of this clone. The chain links TRBV5-1 to TRBJ1-2; TRBD1 might be the D (5 bases). CDR3 length: 12 residues. V was shortened by 4 bases and J by 4 bases, with 8 bases between the two germline ends. Germline lookup yields CDR1 SGHRS and CDR2 YFSETQ. CDR3 DNA sequence: TGCGCCAGCAGCCCTGACAGCTATGGCTACACCTTC. This sequence encodes CASSPDSYGYTF.

This clone was counted only a few times. The CDR3 nucleotides are TGTGCCAGCAGCGTCCGACAAGCTTCGAACACCGGGGAGCTGTTTTTT. Its protein product is CASSVRQASNTGELFF. V and J are TRBV9 and TRBJ2-2; D is unclear. Trimming took off 2 bases at V and 0 bases at J, with 11 bases between the two ends. Per the germline V gene, CDR1 is SGDLS and CDR2 is YYNGEE. The CDR3 loop spans 16 amino acids. Drawing the rest from reference TRBV9 and TRBJ2-2, the complete variable domain is DSGVTQTPKHLITATGQRVTLRCSPRSGDLSVYWYQQSLDQGLQFLIQYYNGEERAKGNILERFSAQQFPDLHSELNLSSLELGDSALYFCASSVRQASNTGELFFGEGSRLTVL.